This TCR beta chain derives from a study of cytomegalovirus exposure and HLA in healthy donors. Overall study results and limits: In the approximately 130 validation repertoires, more than 85% of cluster scores exceeded 0, per a later analysis. Reports showed the classifier diagnosing cytomegalovirus status with high specificity and sensitivity.

To note about this clone: The target antigen is unknown.

Method: immunoSEQ multiplex PCR; TCRdb's copy keeps in-frame clones and lacks some. The sample carries about 160,000 clones, 88% recorded once. Germline V gene sequence: CDR1 SNHLY, CDR2 FYNNEI. CDR3 length equals 13 residues. With 7 bases removed from V and 4 bases from J, the gap between germline ends came to 11 bases. The sequence was obtained from a man between 18 and 29 years old in good health and CMV-seronegative. V gene TRBV2 combines with J gene TRBJ2-1; D perhaps matches TRBD2 (6 bases). Sequencing was carried out using PBMCs. CDR3 residues: CASTAGPYNEQFF. The CDR3 bases are TGTGCCAGCACGGCGGGGCCTTACAATGAGCAGTTCTTC. The variable domain in full, completed from reference TRBV2 and TRBJ2-1, reads EPEVTQTPSHQVTQMGQEVILRCVPISNHLYFYWYRQILGQKVEFLVSFYNNEISEKSEIFDDQFSVERPDGSNFTLKIRSTKLEDSAMYFCASTAGPYNEQFFGPGTRLTVL.